This TCR beta chain was retrieved from a study of blood T cell repertoires in COVID-19 (dated by TCRdb to about 2020). In terms of the full investigation: The collaborator samples originated in the United States, Italy and Spain and spanned the acute and convalescent phases of COVID-19. The dataset comprised deeply sampled blood TCRbeta repertoires from subjects exposed to, actively infected with, or recovered from COVID-19. The sample metadata nearly always contained a de-identified subject ID, COVID-19 status, age in years and sex. The samples were drawn from two sources: the first 160 participants of the ongoing ImmuneRACE study, and over 1,000 subjects contributed by 6 global collaborators. Where HLA class I and class II types were available, the types were taken from metadata supplied by the sample provider, not from assay-based typing. The repertoires were released in a freely available public database meant as a resource for research on the immune response to SARS-CoV-2. The material from the prospective study consisted of cDNA or gDNA derived from T cells, B-cell-depleted T cells, or PBMCs.

The CDR3 runs 13 residues from the cysteine to the phenylalanine. Only the CDR3 region is kept as DNA, spanning 39 bases read in frame from base 1. Trimmed from V: 4 bases; trimmed from J: 3 bases; junction bases lacking a gene match: 2. CDR1 is given as MNHEY and CDR2 as SVGEGT, both from the germline V gene. TCRbeta CDR3 regions were amplified from genomic DNA by means of the immunoSEQ Assay, a bias-controlled multiplex PCR. The study's own analysis went as follows. The number of nucleated cells in each sample was estimated from the amplification of reference gene primers within the assay. Sequence reads were collapsed and filtered to measure the absolute abundance of every unique TCRbeta CDR3 rearrangement. For each sample, productive Simpson clonality was calculated by taking the square root of Simpson's diversity index across productive rearrangements. What TCRdb holds here is the immuneACCESS table cut down to in-frame rearrangements. Part of the clones is not present; checked against another copy, under half of the missing clones reflect an unresolved V gene, and the others are unexplained. V, J and clone size reflect that table, while D and trimming were determined from the DNA. The table for this sample lists about 210,000 clones; around 84% of them were counted only once. 3% to 3.5% of the sample belongs to the ten largest clones.

Details on this clone: Its antigen remains unidentified. Base qualities are missing; no much larger clone stands one base away.

Overall results and qualifications from the work: Clinical and demographic metadata were provided uncurated, with the amount varying by source and participant.

Enrolling through a virtual design, the prospective study's participants ranged in age from roughly 18 to 89 years and lived across roughly 24 United States geographic areas. Cohort assignment in the prospective study relied on participant-reported clinical history from a screening survey and a study questionnaire. Exposed participants had been in contact, within 2 weeks of entering the study, with a person who had a PCR-confirmed or clinician-diagnosed case of COVID-19. In the prospective study, whole blood, serum and a nasopharyngeal or oropharyngeal swab were collected from each participant by mobile phlebotomists. Participants in the prospective study had the option to provide additional blood draws and questionnaires over an approximately 2-month period. Before DNA extraction, blood samples from the prospective study were shipped at room temperature or frozen.

The chain links TRBV6-2 or TRBV6-3 with TRBJ2-5; 7 bases in between match TRBD2. The receptor comes from a woman in her twenties or thirties who had been exposed to COVID-19. Material for sequencing was PBMCs or T cells enriched from blood (not recorded which). The CDR3 has the sequence CASSLGGEETQYF. The DNA reads as follows: TGTGCCAGCAGTTTGGGGGGGGAAGAGACCCAGTACTTC.